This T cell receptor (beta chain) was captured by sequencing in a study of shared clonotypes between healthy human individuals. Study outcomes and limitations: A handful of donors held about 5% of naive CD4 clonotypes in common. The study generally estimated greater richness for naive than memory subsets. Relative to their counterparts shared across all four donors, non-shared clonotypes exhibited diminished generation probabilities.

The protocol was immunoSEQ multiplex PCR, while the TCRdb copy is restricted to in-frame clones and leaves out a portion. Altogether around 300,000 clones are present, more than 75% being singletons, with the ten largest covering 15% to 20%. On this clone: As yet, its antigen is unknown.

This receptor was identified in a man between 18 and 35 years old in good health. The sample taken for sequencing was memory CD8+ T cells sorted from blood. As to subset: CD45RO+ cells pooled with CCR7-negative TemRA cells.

The CDR3 nucleotides read TGCGCCAGCAGCTTGGAACCCTGGTTCGAGACCCAGTACTTC. Translation gives CASSLEPWFETQYF. The V call is TRBV5-1, the J call TRBJ2-5, with D uncertain. V dropped 0 bases and J dropped 5 bases, with 11 bases sitting between them. Germline assignment: CDR1 SGHRS and CDR2 YFSETQ. The CDR3 runs to 14 residues.